The 25 T cell receptor beta chains given below trace back to one sample, sequenced in a study of blood T cell repertoires in COVID-19. TCRdb's copy holds only in-frame clones and misses some; the assay was immunoSEQ multiplex PCR. This table holds 350,000 to 500,000 clones, approximately 91% found once. Sequencing was performed on PBMCs or T cells enriched from blood (not recorded which). These receptors were obtained from a young woman who had been exposed to COVID-19.

This clone was detected a few times. Different DNA sequences within this sample yield the same CDR3. The CDR3 DNA sequence: TGTGCCAGTAGTATTGGGGACAGGGCCTACGAGCAGTACTTC. It codes for CASSIGDRAYEQYF. V is TRBV19 and J is TRBJ2-7, with 9 bases aligning to TRBD1. V lost 3 bases and J lost 2; bases outside the gene matches: 2. The CDR3 has 14 amino acids. Germline V gene sequence: CDR1 LNHDA, CDR2 SQIVND (reference sequence).

V usage is TRBV29-1 and J usage is TRBJ1-5, with a possible D match to TRBD1 (5 bases). The CDR3 runs to 13 residues. Deletions cut 6 bases from V and 3 bases from J, with 12 bases between. The germline V gene encodes CDR1 SQVTM and CDR2 ANQGSEA. Here the CDR3 reads CSVSQGDNQPQHF. Written as DNA, the CDR3 is TGCAGCGTGAGTCAGGGTGACAATCAGCCCCAGCATTTT.

The gene calls are TRBV4-2 and TRBJ1-1; no firm D call. The CDR3 spans 14 residues. V gave up 0 bases and J gave up 4 bases, with 9 bases separating them. The V gene's germline CDR1 is LGHNA and CDR2 YNFKEQ. The DNA for the CDR3 is TGTGCCAGCAGCCAAGACGCCAGGCCCACTGAAGCTTTCTTT. Amino acid sequence: CASSQDARPTEAFF.

The V and J genes are TRBV28 and TRBJ1-1; 7 bases align to TRBD1. The V gene end was trimmed by 10 bases and the J gene end by 0 bases; junction bases not matched to a gene: 14. The CDR3 consists of 16 residues. Germline V lookup: CDR1 MDHEN, CDR2 SYDVKM. The CDR3 nucleotides are TGTGCCACCTCAGCATACCGACAGGGCATGAACACTGAAGCTTTCTTT. This gives the protein CATSAYRQGMNTEAFF.

J is TRBJ2-5 and V is TRBV24-1; 9 nucleotides line up with TRBD1. The V and J ends lost 3 bases and 5 bases, in that order; junction bases with no gene match: 24. The germline gives CDR1 KGHDR, CDR2 SFDVKD. The CDR3 totals 21 residues. The CDR3 coding sequence is TGTGCCACCAGTGATCCAAAGACCCGGACAGGGGTCGATTCTCGACGGGAGACCCAGTACTTC. Its translation: CATSDPKTRTGVDSRRETQYF.

The genes are TRBV5-4 and TRBJ1-6, with D hard to call. This CDR3 contains 17 residues. The germline gives CDR1 SGHNT, CDR2 YYREEE (reference sequence). The ends were cut back, 0 bases at V and 3 bases at J, with 13 bases in the middle. CDR3 in DNA: TGTGCCAGCAGCTTGGTGCTATACCGAAACTATAATTCACCCCTCCACTTT. This encodes CASSLVLYRNYNSPLHF. The variable domain in full, with the rest retrieved from reference TRBV5-4 and TRBJ1-6, is ETGVTQSPTHLIKTRGQQVTLRCSSQSGHNTVSWYQQALGQGPQFIFQYYREEENGRGNFPPRFSGLQFPNYSSELNVNALELDDSALYLCASSLVLYRNYNSPLHFGNGTRLTVT.

The chain recombines TRBV12-3 or TRBV12-4 with TRBJ1-4; a possible D gene is TRBD1 (5 bases). V was cut by 5 bases and J by 11 bases, with 9 bases left in between. The CDR3 runs to 11 residues. The CDR3 loop reads CASSPGGKLFF. CDR3 nucleotide sequence: TGTGCCAGCAGTCCGGGGGGGAAACTGTTTTTT.

The chain is built from TRBV11-2 and TRBJ1-3; the D gene is possibly TRBD1 (6 bases). The CDR3 totals 16 residues. V lost 1 base and J 3 bases, leaving 13 bases between the germline ends. Germline lookup yields CDR1 SGHAT and CDR2 FQNNGV. The CDR3 DNA reads as TGTGCCAGCAGCTTAGGTTCCGCAGGGGATGGAAACACCATATATTTT. Translating it yields CASSLGSAGDGNTIYF.

On this clone: The same CDR3 also results from other DNA sequences found in this sample. The CDR3 loop reads CASSQVLQGGYNEQFF. Here the CDR3 DNA reads TGCGCCAGCAGCCAAGTTCTTCAGGGGGGCTACAATGAGCAGTTCTTC. V usage is TRBV4-3 and J usage is TRBJ2-1; D may be TRBD1 (7 bases). The CDR3 is 16 residues long. The ends were cut back, 1 base at V and 3 bases at J, with 13 bases in the middle. Germline CDR1 LGHNA, CDR2 YSLEER.

V usage is TRBV7-2 and J usage is TRBJ2-3; TRBD2 is a possible D gene (6 bases). The germline V and J ends were trimmed by 3 bases and 1 base, with 8 bases remaining between them. Germline assignment: CDR1 SGHTA and CDR2 FQGNSA. This CDR3 is built from 14 residues. In DNA form, the CDR3 reads TGTGCCAGCAGCTTTAGCGGACGCACAGATACGCAGTATTTT. Translating it yields CASSFSGRTDTQYF.

The rearrangement uses TRBV5-1 and TRBJ2-7; TRBD1 matches 8 bases. Germline CDR1 is SGHRS and CDR2 is YFSETQ. The V and J ends lost 5 bases and 7 bases, in that order; junction bases with no gene match: 5. The CDR3 consists of 12 residues. This CDR3 is CASRQGAREQYF. CDR3 bases: TGCGCCAGCAGGCAGGGGGCTCGGGAGCAGTACTTC.

V and J are TRBV3-1 (or the pseudogene TRBV3-2) and TRBJ2-7; maybe TRBD2 (5 bases). Trimming pared 1 base from V and 8 bases from J, leaving 6 bases between. The CDR3 is 11 amino acids. The V gene's germline CDR1 is LGHDT and CDR2 YNNKEL (reference sequence). CDR3 DNA: TGTGCCAGCAGCCAAGCTAGCAAGCAGTACTTC. Its translation: CASSQASKQYF.

The rearrangement joins TRBV7-2 to TRBJ2-7, with 8 bases lining up with TRBD1. V lost 6 bases to trimming and J lost 11 bases; unmatched junction nucleotides: 15. The CDR3 has 14 amino acids. Per germline, CDR1 SGHTA and CDR2 FQGNSA. CDR3 nucleotide sequence: TGTGCCAGCAGAATTTCCTGGCAGGGGGCGCAGGAGTACTTC. It codes for CASRISWQGAQEYF. Full variable domain (outside the CDR3, taken from reference TRBV7-2 and TRBJ2-7): GAGVSQSPSNKVTEKGKDVELRCDPISGHTALYWYRQSLGQGLEFLIYFQGNSAPDKSGLPSDRFSAERTGGSVSTLTIQRTQQEDSAVYLCASRISWQGAQEYFGPGTRLTVT.

The chain links TRBV3-1 (or the pseudogene TRBV3-2) to TRBJ1-3, with 9 bases matching TRBD1. V was pared by 2 bases and J by 0 bases, with 11 bases of the junction left unmatched. Germline V CDR1 and CDR2: LGHDT, YNNKEL (reference sequence). The CDR3 sequence is 19 residues long. The CDR3 loop reads CASSQLPGQGLHSGNTIYF. CDR3 bases: TGTGCCAGCAGCCAATTGCCGGGACAGGGTTTACACTCTGGAAACACCATATATTTT.

The chain couples TRBV5-4 to TRBJ1-6; D is ambiguous. Trimming stripped 4 bases from V and 7 bases from J, with 18 bases between. The CDR3 has 16 amino acids. Germline CDR1 and CDR2: SGHNT and YYREEE (reference sequence). DNA for the CDR3: TGTGCCAGCAGCCTAGGACGGACGGGAACAAATTCACCCCTCCACTTT. As protein: CASSLGRTGTNSPLHF.

This clone has only one observation. This rearrangement joins TRBV27 to TRBJ1-5, with no clear D. Looked up from germline, CDR1 is MNHEY and CDR2 is SMNVEV (reference sequence). The V end was cut by 2 bases, the J end by 3 bases, with 14 bases between. This CDR3 has 16 amino acids. The DNA for the CDR3 is TGTGCCAGCAGTTTAATTAGCGGGGTGCACAATCAGCCCCAGCATTTT. Protein sequence: CASSLISGVHNQPQHF.

The chain uses TRBV5-5 and TRBJ2-5, with 12 bases aligning to TRBD2. Germline trimming cut 4 bases from V and 0 bases from J; bases unmatched to any gene: 7. This CDR3 spans 17 amino acids. Germline V lookup: CDR1 SGHKS, CDR2 YYEKEE (reference sequence). The CDR3 region has the DNA TGTGCCAGCAGCCGACCCGGGACTAGCGGGCACCAAGAGACCCAGTACTTC. It is translated as CASSRPGTSGHQETQYF.

The chain recombines TRBV7-9 with TRBJ1-2, with D tentatively TRBD1 (6 bases). Per germline, CDR1 SEHNR and CDR2 FQNEAQ (reference sequence). The CDR3 spans 13 residues. V lost 6 bases, J lost 2 bases, and 10 bases lay in between. Here the CDR3 reads CASRLTGNYGYTF. The CDR3 coding sequence is TGTGCCAGCAGGTTAACAGGGAACTATGGCTACACCTTC.

J is TRBJ2-3 and V is TRBV2; weak D call: TRBD1 (5 bases). V dropped 3 bases and J dropped 4 bases, with 14 bases sitting between them. Germline V gene lookup returns CDR1 SNHLY and CDR2 FYNNEI. The CDR3 extends over 15 amino acids. The CDR3 protein is CASSDLGQEADTQYF. For the CDR3, the DNA is TGTGCCAGCAGTGATCTAGGACAAGAAGCAGATACGCAGTATTTT.

The CDR3 protein is CASRTSLGLAGNQETQYF. DNA of the CDR3: TGCGCCAGCAGGACCTCTCTCGGACTAGCGGGAAACCAAGAGACCCAGTACTTC. This chain links TRBV5-1 with TRBJ2-5, with 12 positions matching TRBD2. The length of the CDR3 is 18 residues. The germline V gene encodes CDR1 SGHRS and CDR2 YFSETQ. The J segment lost 0 bases and the V segment lost 5 bases, leaving 11 bases of the junction unmatched. The whole variable domain, filled in from reference TRBV5-1 and TRBJ2-5, reads KAGVTQTPRYLIKTRGQQVTLSCSPISGHRSVSWYQQTPGQGLQFLFEYFSETQRNKGNFPGRFSGRQFSNSRSEMNVSTLELGDSALYLCASRTSLGLAGNQETQYFGPGTRLLVL.

The CDR3 loop is CASSEGASGADTQYF. In nucleotides, the CDR3 is TGTGCCAGCAGTGAGGGTGCTAGCGGAGCAGATACGCAGTATTTT. The chain couples TRBV6-1 to TRBJ2-3, with 7 bases that match TRBD2. CDR1 MNHNS and CDR2 SASEGT come from the germline V gene. The CDR3 runs to 15 residues. Trimming at V came to 3 bases and at J to 4 bases, leaving 7 bases not matched to a gene.

V is TRBV7-2 and J is TRBJ2-5, with 11 bases aligning to TRBD2. Germline V lookup: CDR1 SGHTA, CDR2 FQGNSA. The CDR3 contains 14 residues. V lost 2 bases and J lost 5; bases outside the gene matches: 1. CDR3 coding DNA: TGTGCCAGCAGCTTAAGGACTAGCGGGGAGACCCAGTACTTC. It encodes CASSLRTSGETQYF.

This chain connects TRBV19 to TRBJ1-2; D is unclear. The CDR3 sequence is 13 residues long. Germline CDR1 and CDR2: LNHDA and SQIVND (reference sequence). Trimming stripped 2 bases from V and 8 bases from J, with 12 bases between. CDR3 sequence reads: CASSITPYEGYTF. The CDR3 DNA follows: TGTGCCAGTAGTATAACCCCGTACGAGGGCTACACCTTC.

The rearrangement links TRBV9 to TRBJ1-2; no reliable D call. The CDR3 extends over 13 amino acids. Trimming cost V 2 bases and J 8 bases, with 13 bases left between them. Germline V gives CDR1 SGDLS, CDR2 YYNGEE. Here the CDR3 reads CASSVETGLGYTF. For the CDR3, the DNA is TGTGCCAGCAGCGTCGAAACGGGTCTCGGCTACACCTTC.

This sequence joins TRBV19 and TRBJ2-2, with a possible D match to TRBD1 (5 bases). The germline V gene has CDR1 LNHDA and CDR2 SQIVND (reference sequence). V lost 1 base to trimming and J lost 0 bases, with 15 bases between them. The length of the CDR3 is 18 residues. In nucleotides, the CDR3 is TGTGCCAGTAGTATAGGATTCACGGGCAGGGCGAACACCGGGGAGCTGTTTTTT. It specifies CASSIGFTGRANTGELFF.